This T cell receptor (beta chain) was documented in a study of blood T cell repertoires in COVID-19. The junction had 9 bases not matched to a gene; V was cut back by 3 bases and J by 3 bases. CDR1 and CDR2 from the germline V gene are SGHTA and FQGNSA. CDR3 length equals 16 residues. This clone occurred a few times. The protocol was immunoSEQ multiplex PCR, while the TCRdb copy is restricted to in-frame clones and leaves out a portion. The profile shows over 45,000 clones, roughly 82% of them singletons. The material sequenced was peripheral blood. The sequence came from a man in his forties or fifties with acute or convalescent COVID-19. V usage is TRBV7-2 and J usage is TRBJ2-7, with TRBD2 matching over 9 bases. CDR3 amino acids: CASSFSPTTSGYEQYF. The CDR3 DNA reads TGTGCCAGCAGCTTTAGCCCGACGACTAGCGGCTACGAGCAGTACTTC. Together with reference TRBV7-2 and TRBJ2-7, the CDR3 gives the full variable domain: GAGVSQSPSNKVTEKGKDVELRCDPISGHTALYWYRQSLGQGLEFLIYFQGNSAPDKSGLPSDRFSAERTGGSVSTLTIQRTQQEDSAVYLCASSFSPTTSGYEQYFGPGTRLTVT.